This T cell receptor beta chain was captured in a study of monozygotic twins with inflammatory bowel disease. CDR1 SGHDN and CDR2 FVKESK come from the germline V gene. This CDR3 comprises 17 residues. Eight cDNA synthesis reactions were run for every sample. TCRdb re-called the 5' RACE reads and catalogs CDR3 proteins one per entry, DNA excluded. The sample is made up of just over 300,000 distinct CDR3 sequences, and the top ten hold 5.5% to 6.5% of it. The sequence was collected from a human donor with ulcerative colitis or Crohn's disease, or a healthy co-twin of an affected twin (not recorded which). The chain uses TRBV14 and TRBJ1-2; without DNA, the TCRdb call of TRBD1 cannot be checked. The sample comprised blood. The CDR3 sequence is CASSPDRLPVARYGYTF.